The present T cell receptor beta chain was sequenced within a study of blood T cell repertoires in COVID-19. About the research overall: Some COVID-19 samples were acute and others convalescent; all came from the United States, Italy and Spain. Sample material is recorded as cDNA or gDNA derived from T cells, B-cell-depleted T cells, or PBMCs.

The table came from immunoSEQ multiplex PCR; TCRdb's copy has only in-frame clones and leaves some out. The sample lists more than 110,000 clones; roughly four fifths were seen once. Sequences were obtained from peripheral blood. The receptor was isolated from a human donor in a cohort sampled during active COVID-19.

The CDR3 bases are TGTGCCAGCAGTTCAAATAACAGGGTCCAGAACACTGAAGCTTTCTTT. Amino acid sequence: CASSSNNRVQNTEAFF. The rearrangement links TRBV27 to TRBJ1-1; TRBD1 is a possible D gene (6 bases). CDR1 is MNHEY, CDR2 SMNVEV, per germline (reference sequence). The CDR3 has 16 residues. Trimming took 4 bases from V and 1 from J, leaving 16 bases between them.